Listed below are T cell receptor beta chains from one sample, sequenced in a study of T cells in Graves' hyperthyroidism and ophthalmopathy. Each CDR3 protein gets one entry after TCRdb re-called the multiplex PCR reads with MiXCR. Of approximately 330,000 distinct CDR3 sequences in the sample, about 20% are singletons; the top ten hold around 54%. Material for sequencing was blood. These TCRs come from a woman in her forties or fifties with Graves' hyperthyroidism. Each CDR3 is given without its conserved first and last residue. The order of the fields is clone size, J gene, V gene, CDR3 protein. The size entry is marked missing in some rows and otherwise reads once, few, many or a size class.

NA,TRBJ2-1,TRBV4-1,ASSLRAGEQF
many,TRBJ2-3,TRBV13,ASSEEGLLQYTDTQY
many,TRBJ2-3,TRBV6-1,ASSETGETQY
few,TRBJ1-4,TRBV5-1,ASSPGQGINEKLF
NA,TRBJ1-5,TRBV28,ASSLRGENQPQH
many,TRBJ2-4,TRBV12-3/TRBV12-4,ASSLALSTSRGNIQY
few,TRBJ2-7,TRBV5-4,ASHRTETYEQY
many,TRBJ1-1,TRBV5-6,ASSRTGDWGNTEAF
many,TRBJ1-1,TRBV20-1,SARDHTFPTEAF
NA,TRBJ2-3,TRBV5-4,ASSLQRGSRTDTQY
few,TRBJ2-7,TRBV6-2/TRBV6-3,ASSESTASGAYEQY
many,TRBJ1-2,TRBV2,ASSVGGSYGYT
NA,TRBJ2-3,TRBV30,AWNVWAADTQY
NA,TRBJ2-2,TRBV12-5,ASGVNTGELF
NA,TRBJ1-1,TRBV15,ATSSYGGRVNTEAF
many,TRBJ1-1,TRBV11-2,ASSLAGPGLLDTEAF
many,TRBJ2-3,TRBV2,ASREERAADTQY
many,TRBJ1-2,TRBV28,ASSLRDSVYGYT
NA,TRBJ2-1,TRBV6-2/TRBV6-3,ASSYTGQYNEQF
NA,TRBJ1-5,TRBV27,ASSLSGQGATGEPQH
NA,TRBJ2-1,TRBV7-6,ASSSARVHNEQF
NA,TRBJ1-1,TRBV29-1,SLQQGGGTEAF
many,TRBJ2-1,TRBV28,ASSPHFSGDNEQF
many,TRBJ2-5,TRBV6-1,ASQVMVAGFQETQY
few,TRBJ2-5,TRBV27,ASKDRGSSETQY
many,TRBJ2-5,TRBV7-9,ASSLFSQQETQY
NA,TRBJ2-6,TRBV4-2,ASSQDTVLSSGANVLT
NA,TRBJ2-3,TRBV24-1,ATSDPFTDTQY
few,TRBJ2-7,TRBV25-1,ASSELGREVYEQY
few,TRBJ2-1,TRBV6-5,ASSPQSSYNEQF
many,TRBJ2-5,TRBV20-1,SAGDGTSGIETQY
many,TRBJ2-1,TRBV2,ASRGAGGAYNEQF
NA,TRBJ2-2,TRBV6-1,AGRLARNTGELF
many,TRBJ2-3,TRBV13,ASSFRTSAATDTQY
NA,TRBJ2-3,TRBV13,ASSTRTSGGGDTQY
NA,TRBJ1-4,TRBV6-1,ASSNLTAPSTNEKLF
NA,TRBJ1-1,TRBV19,ASSFQGSNTEAF
few,TRBJ1-1,TRBV19,ASSITYRQGADTEAF
few,TRBJ2-1,TRBV29-1,SVEGRDNYNEQF
NA,TRBJ2-1,TRBV7-8,ASRASGGSYNEQF
many,TRBJ2-1,TRBV11-2,ASSLVTSGRGNEQF
few,TRBJ2-3,TRBV5-1,ASSLSTSGGHTDTQY
many,TRBJ2-7,TRBV18,ASSPTEGLEQY
many,TRBJ2-2,TRBV6-2/TRBV6-3,ASRWTVVGELF
many,TRBJ2-5,TRBV18,ASSPRDRGETQY
few,TRBJ2-5,TRBV6-1,ASSRRTSGDQETQY
NA,TRBJ2-2,TRBV24-1,ATSEGAGWGTGELF